This TCR beta chain came from a study of Graves' ophthalmopathy and Graves' hyperthyroidism (dated by TCRdb to 2017 to 2018). With respect to the entire study: Peripheral blood samples were taken at the time of initial diagnosis, before any treatment was given. The study used signatures of the TCR beta repertoire to tell Graves' ophthalmopathy apart from Graves' hyperthyroidism and to predict which patients would progress to ophthalmopathy. In total, under 150 blood samples were TCR-sequenced: approximately 42 ophthalmopathy, roughly 77 hyperthyroidism and 17 hyperthyroidism-to-ophthalmopathy patients. A discovery set of 95 to 100 patients (approximately 42 ophthalmopathy, 57 stable hyperthyroidism) was enrolled to explore V-J signatures distinguishing ophthalmopathy from hyperthyroidism. An independent validation cohort comprised around 19 hyperthyroidism patients and some 16 patients who later progressed from hyperthyroidism to ophthalmopathy. In over 5 hyperthyroidism patients, the T-cell repertoire of thyroid tissue was compared with the T-cell repertoire of blood. After sampling, hyperthyroidism patients received methimazole starting at 30 mg daily, and ophthalmopathy patients received high-dose intravenous methylprednisolone. The roughly 91 discovery patients were randomly split 7:3 into training and test sets.

TCR beta CDR3 regions were amplified from RNA transcripts for repertoire sequencing. The first round of RT-PCR was done with HTBI primers and the Qiagen OneStep RT-PCR kit, and was followed by a second round of multiplex PCR, then size selection and purification. The libraries underwent paired-end sequencing with 100 bp reads on an Illumina HiSeq2000. As for the authors' bioinformatics: SOAPnuke was used to process the reads, removing any read that contained adapters or uncalled bases, had a mean Phred below 15, or lacked an exact match to the constant primer or identifier. COPE v1.2.5 was used to merge the high-quality paired reads. Each unique nucleotide sequence was defined as a clonotype, and clonotypes were aligned to IMGT TRB V, D and J references with MiTCR v1.1. The analysis was limited to V-J combinations with a frequency above 0.0001, which together covered 99.2% of repertoires. A TCR clonal expansion and chaos score per V-J combination was defined as the ratio of F50 clonal expansion to chaos observed in the TCRdist matrix. Welch's t-statistics and random forest were used to reduce features to about 14 V-J combinations, which were fed into a naive Bayes classifier. Thyroid-blood repertoire similarity was quantified with the Morisita-Horn index. TCRdb reworked the public reads: Q25 trimming with fastp, MiXCR clone assembly, productive beta chains retained. Records with the same CDR3 protein are collapsed into one entry carrying the most frequent genes and DNA. These V and J calls rely on TCRdb rather than the paper's analysis. The sample table contains 500,000 to 700,000 distinct CDR3 sequences; only one count was recorded for around a fifth of them. The top ten constitute more than 5.5% of the sample.

The investigation overall reported the following: Ophthalmopathy was separated from stable hyperthyroidism by the 13-signature model with roughly 88% sensitivity and approximately 84% specificity in cross-validation and with 80%/75% in the test set. Most of the expanded thyroid clonotypes with a frequency above 0.001 were also detected in blood, and it was suggested that the thyroid immune response may be reflected by blood repertoires. Sample size was not predetermined statistically, and investigators were not blinded to group allocation. In validation, the model predicted ophthalmopathy progression with 55% to 71% sensitivity and 72.22% specificity; approximately 12 predicted patients were CT-confirmed with GO in a median of approximately 6.2 months.

With respect to this clonotype: Its antigen is not yet known. No clone much larger than this one lies a single base away; base qualities are absent.

Including the terminal cysteine and phenylalanine, the CDR3 comprises 13 residues. The retained sequence is limited to the CDR3, 39 bases, with the frame set at the first base. CDR1 SNHLY and CDR2 FYNNEI are derived from the germline V gene. V and J are truncated by 0 bases and 2 bases respectively, leaving an intervening sequence of 5 bases. Hyperthyroidism was considered stable if no progression to ophthalmopathy occurred within 18 months of follow-up. The hyperthyroidism patients were 18 to 65 years old and newly diagnosed, with a disease duration of less than 2 months. Patients with other autoimmune diseases, uncontrolled infections, pregnancy or lactation were excluded. Clinical symptoms, serum thyroxine, TRAb, thyroid ultrasound and orbital computed tomography were used for diagnosis. PBMCs were isolated from about 9 ml of fresh peripheral blood by Ficoll-Paque density gradient centrifugation. Trizol reagent was used to extract the total RNA, and its quality was then checked on an Agilent 2100 Bioanalyzer.

Recombination connected TRBV2 to TRBJ2-7; no D segment can be confidently identified. The sequenced sample was peripheral blood. The TCR comes from a woman younger than 30 with stable Graves' hyperthyroidism. Some clones in this sample may be carry-over from other donors' samples. Donor details come from another sample of the same person, matched by shared clones. The DNA reads TGTGCCAGCAGTGAAGCTGGGGCCTACGAGCAGTACTTC. Its amino acids are CASSEAGAYEQYF.